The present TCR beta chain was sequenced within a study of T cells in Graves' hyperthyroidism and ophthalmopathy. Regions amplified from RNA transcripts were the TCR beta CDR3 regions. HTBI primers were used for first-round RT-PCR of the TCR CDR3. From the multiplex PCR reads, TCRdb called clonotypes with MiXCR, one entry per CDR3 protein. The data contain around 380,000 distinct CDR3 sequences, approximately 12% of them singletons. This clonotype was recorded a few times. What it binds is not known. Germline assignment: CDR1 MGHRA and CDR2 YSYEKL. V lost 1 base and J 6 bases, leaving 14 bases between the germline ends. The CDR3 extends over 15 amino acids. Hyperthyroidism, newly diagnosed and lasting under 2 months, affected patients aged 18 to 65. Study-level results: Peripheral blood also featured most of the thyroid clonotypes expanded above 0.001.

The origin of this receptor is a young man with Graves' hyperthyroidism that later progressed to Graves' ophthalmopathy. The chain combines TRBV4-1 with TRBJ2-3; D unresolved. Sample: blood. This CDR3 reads CASSQATLVGDTQYF. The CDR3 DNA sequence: TGCGCCAGCAGCCAAGCGACCCTAGTGGGTGATACGCAGTATTTT.